The T cell receptor (beta chain) under discussion was sequenced for a study of human T cells and chemical hapten exposure. The library labeled individual cDNA molecules by adding unique molecular identifiers to them. TCRdb redid the calling of the RACE reads with MiXCR, one entry per CDR3 protein. The table shows under 300,000 distinct CDR3 sequences, with about 9% occurring only once. Time point given: pre-sensitization, week 0. The treatment was: therapeutic diphenylcyclopropenone sensitization with weekly scalp DPC. Every patch test was put on after a blood sample was taken. After removal of 5 bases from V and 0 bases from J, the junction contained 5 bases not matched to a gene. The length of the CDR3 is 16 residues. CDR1 is MNHEY, CDR2 SVGEGT, per germline.

The source of this sequence is a woman between 35 and 50 years old with alopecia areata. Some clones in this sample may be carry-over from other donors' samples. The J gene is TRBJ2-7, the V gene TRBV6-2 or TRBV6-3, with TRBD2 matching over 12 bases. Sequences were derived from whole blood, sampled in connection with sensitization to the hapten diphenylcyclopropenone (DPC). The CDR3 loop is CASSPSGRAYSYEQYF. In nucleotides, the CDR3 is TGTGCCAGCAGTCCTAGCGGGAGGGCCTACTCCTACGAGCAGTACTTC.